These T cell receptor beta chains were read from a single sample in a study of blood T cell repertoires in COVID-19. The table came from immunoSEQ multiplex PCR; TCRdb's copy has only in-frame clones and leaves some out. The repertoire consists of 250,000 to 300,000 clones, with roughly nine tenths occurring once and the leading ten covering about 4.5%. The source material was peripheral blood. The receptors originated from a woman aged 35 to 49 who had recovered from COVID-19. CDR3s include the opening cysteine and the closing phenylalanine or tryptophan. A D gene is named only where the DNA matches it firmly. A row's size may be missing; if present it is once, few, many or a size class.

v_call: TRBV3-1/TRBV3-2; d_call: TRBD2; clone_size: NA; j_call: TRBJ2-3; cdr3_aa: CASSQTSRRDTQYF; cdr3_nt: TGTGCCAGCAGCCAGACTAGCCGCCGGGATACGCAGTATTTT
v_call: TRBV18; d_call: NA; clone_size: NA; j_call: TRBJ2-3; cdr3_aa: CASSLSGLNTDTQYF; cdr3_nt: TGTGCCAGCTCACTAAGCGGCCTGAACACAGATACGCAGTATTTT
v_call: TRBV20-1; d_call: NA; clone_size: NA; j_call: TRBJ2-7; cdr3_aa: CSARSGYEQYF; cdr3_nt: TGCAGTGCTAGAAGCGGATACGAGCAGTACTTC
v_call: TRBV5-4; d_call: TRBD1; clone_size: NA; j_call: TRBJ1-2; cdr3_aa: CASNYPGQGYGYTF; cdr3_nt: TGTGCCAGCAATTATCCGGGACAGGGGTATGGCTACACCTTC
v_call: TRBV4-1; d_call: TRBD1; clone_size: NA; j_call: TRBJ1-4; cdr3_aa: CASSADRGRSTNEKLFF; cdr3_nt: TGCGCCAGCAGCGCGGACAGGGGAAGGTCAACTAATGAAAAACTGTTTTTT
v_call: TRBV27; d_call: NA; clone_size: NA; j_call: TRBJ1-6; cdr3_aa: CASSLPGQLSPLHF; cdr3_nt: TGTGCCAGCAGTTTACCCGGACAGTTGTCACCCCTCCACTTT
v_call: TRBV2; d_call: TRBD2; clone_size: NA; j_call: TRBJ2-5; cdr3_aa: CASSVGLAGVETQYF; cdr3_nt: TGTGCCAGCAGTGTTGGACTAGCGGGAGTGGAGACCCAGTACTTC
v_call: TRBV3-1/TRBV3-2; d_call: TRBD2; clone_size: NA; j_call: TRBJ2-5; cdr3_aa: CASSPRHGLAGGFQETQYF; cdr3_nt: TGTGCCAGCAGCCCGCGCCACGGACTAGCGGGGGGCTTCCAAGAGACCCAGTACTTC
v_call: TRBV28; d_call: NA; clone_size: NA; j_call: TRBJ2-3; cdr3_aa: CASSLLPGSDTQYF; cdr3_nt: TGTGCCAGCAGTTTACTCCCAGGGTCGGATACGCAGTATTTT
v_call: TRBV6-5; d_call: TRBD2; clone_size: NA; j_call: TRBJ2-7; cdr3_aa: CASSFGGGAYEQYF; cdr3_nt: TGTGCCAGCAGTTTCGGCGGGGGGGCCTACGAGCAGTACTTC
v_call: TRBV7-9; d_call: NA; clone_size: NA; j_call: TRBJ1-4; cdr3_aa: CASSFLEKLFF; cdr3_nt: TGTGCCAGCAGCTTCTTGGAAAAACTGTTTTTT
v_call: TRBV4-2; d_call: NA; clone_size: NA; j_call: TRBJ2-1; cdr3_aa: CASSQEASGVNEQFF; cdr3_nt: TGTGCCAGCAGCCAAGAGGCCTCGGGAGTGAATGAGCAGTTCTTC
v_call: TRBV30; d_call: NA; clone_size: NA; j_call: TRBJ1-4; cdr3_aa: CAWGGGIGEKLFF; cdr3_nt: TGTGCCTGGGGCGGGGGGATCGGCGAAAAACTGTTTTTT
v_call: TRBV30; d_call: TRBD1; clone_size: NA; j_call: TRBJ1-5; cdr3_aa: CAWTDRVNQPQHF; cdr3_nt: TGTGCCTGGACGGACAGGGTCAATCAGCCCCAGCATTTT
v_call: TRBV7-9; d_call: TRBD2; clone_size: NA; j_call: TRBJ2-3; cdr3_aa: CASTSDLADTQYF; cdr3_nt: TGTGCCAGTACTAGCGATTTAGCAGATACGCAGTATTTT
v_call: TRBV2; d_call: TRBD1; clone_size: NA; j_call: TRBJ1-2; cdr3_aa: CAGQGAGALSYTF; cdr3_nt: TGTGCCGGCCAGGGGGCGGGGGCGCTAAGCTACACCTTC
v_call: TRBV24-1; d_call: TRBD2; clone_size: NA; j_call: TRBJ2-1; cdr3_aa: CATSDQLAGGPEQFF; cdr3_nt: TGTGCCACCAGTGATCAACTAGCGGGAGGGCCTGAGCAGTTCTTC
v_call: TRBV11-3; d_call: NA; clone_size: NA; j_call: TRBJ2-6; cdr3_aa: CASSLVGGYGANVLTF; cdr3_nt: TGTGCCAGCAGCTTAGTAGGGGGTTATGGGGCCAACGTCCTGACTTTC
v_call: TRBV7-9; d_call: NA; clone_size: NA; j_call: TRBJ2-3; cdr3_aa: CASSSTTGIVRADTQYF; cdr3_nt: TGTGCCAGCAGCTCCACTACAGGGATTGTTCGGGCAGATACGCAGTATTTT
v_call: TRBV24-1; d_call: TRBD2; clone_size: NA; j_call: TRBJ2-1; cdr3_aa: CATSVGGGLGLAGGPHNEQFF; cdr3_nt: TGTGCCACCAGTGTCGGTGGTGGACTGGGACTAGCGGGAGGGCCCCACAATGAGCAGTTCTTC
v_call: TRBV19; d_call: TRBD1; clone_size: NA; j_call: TRBJ2-7; cdr3_aa: CASSIDPRDRGYEQYF; cdr3_nt: TGTGCCAGTAGTATAGACCCCCGGGACAGGGGGTACGAGCAGTACTTC
v_call: TRBV6-5; d_call: NA; clone_size: NA; j_call: TRBJ1-1; cdr3_aa: CASGPLTVSYTEAFF; cdr3_nt: TGTGCCAGCGGACCACTGACAGTTTCGTACACTGAAGCTTTCTTT
v_call: TRBV10-1; d_call: TRBD2; clone_size: NA; j_call: TRBJ2-3; cdr3_aa: CASSETSGRTDTQYF; cdr3_nt: TGCGCCAGCAGTGAGACTAGCGGGAGGACAGATACGCAGTATTTT
v_call: TRBV12-1; d_call: NA; clone_size: NA; j_call: TRBJ2-5; cdr3_aa: CASSFVRDRGKRGDQETQYF; cdr3_nt: TGTGCCAGCAGCTTTGTGCGGGACAGGGGAAAGCGGGGAGACCAAGAGACCCAGTACTTC
v_call: TRBV20-1; d_call: TRBD2; clone_size: NA; j_call: TRBJ2-1; cdr3_aa: CSASRLAGAYEQFF; cdr3_nt: TGCAGTGCGAGTCGGCTAGCGGGAGCCTATGAGCAGTTCTTC
v_call: TRBV11-2; d_call: NA; clone_size: NA; j_call: TRBJ2-5; cdr3_aa: CASSVAGFPGETQYF; cdr3_nt: TGTGCCAGCAGCGTCGCCGGGTTCCCAGGGGAGACCCAGTACTTC
v_call: TRBV5-1; d_call: NA; clone_size: NA; j_call: TRBJ1-1; cdr3_aa: CASSLDGPGAEAFF; cdr3_nt: TGCGCCAGCAGCTTGGATGGTCCGGGGGCTGAAGCTTTCTTT
v_call: TRBV6-1; d_call: NA; clone_size: NA; j_call: TRBJ2-3; cdr3_aa: CASSEGWQTDTQYF; cdr3_nt: TGTGCCAGCAGTGAAGGTTGGCAGACAGATACGCAGTATTTT
v_call: TRBV10-1; d_call: NA; clone_size: once; j_call: TRBJ1-1; cdr3_aa: CASSDPNTEAFF; cdr3_nt: TGCGCCAGCAGTGACCCTAACACTGAAGCTTTCTTT
v_call: TRBV7-2; d_call: NA; clone_size: once; j_call: TRBJ2-1; cdr3_aa: CASSLGWERYNEQFF; cdr3_nt: TGTGCCAGCAGCTTAGGGTGGGAGAGATACAATGAGCAGTTCTTC
v_call: TRBV29-1; d_call: NA; clone_size: NA; j_call: TRBJ2-5; cdr3_aa: CSVRGTLETQYF; cdr3_nt: TGCAGCGTGAGAGGGACTCTAGAGACCCAGTACTTC
v_call: TRBV5-1; d_call: TRBD2; clone_size: NA; j_call: TRBJ2-1; cdr3_aa: CASMVNFSGGATQRDTEQFF; cdr3_nt: TGCGCCAGCATGGTAAACTTTAGCGGGGGGGCAACACAACGGGACACTGAGCAGTTCTTC
v_call: TRBV7-6; d_call: NA; clone_size: NA; j_call: TRBJ2-3; cdr3_aa: CASRQRSSTDTQYF; cdr3_nt: TGTGCCAGCAGGCAGCGTTCTAGCACAGATACGCAGTATTTT
v_call: TRBV11-2; d_call: NA; clone_size: NA; j_call: TRBJ1-5; cdr3_aa: CASSFFGEDQPQHF; cdr3_nt: TGTGCCAGCAGCTTTTTCGGGGAGGACCAGCCCCAGCATTTT
v_call: TRBV19; d_call: NA; clone_size: NA; j_call: TRBJ1-3; cdr3_aa: CASSMLDTTNTIYF; cdr3_nt: TGTGCCAGTAGTATGCTGGACACAACAAACACCATATATTTT
v_call: TRBV9; d_call: NA; clone_size: NA; j_call: TRBJ2-2; cdr3_aa: CASSVGVDGELFF; cdr3_nt: TGTGCCAGCAGCGTAGGCGTTGACGGGGAGCTGTTTTTT
v_call: TRBV4-1; d_call: TRBD2; clone_size: few; j_call: TRBJ2-1; cdr3_aa: CASSPPSGRTLRQPNNEQFF; cdr3_nt: TGCGCCAGCAGCCCCCCTAGCGGGAGGACCCTACGTCAGCCTAACAATGAGCAGTTCTTC
v_call: TRBV2; d_call: NA; clone_size: few; j_call: TRBJ2-2; cdr3_aa: CASSLQGGGELFF; cdr3_nt: TGTGCCAGCAGTCTACAGGGTGGAGGGGAGCTGTTTTTT
v_call: TRBV7-9; d_call: TRBD2; clone_size: NA; j_call: TRBJ2-3; cdr3_aa: CASLGRGRGTDTQYF; cdr3_nt: TGTGCCAGCCTGGGACGAGGGAGGGGCACAGATACGCAGTATTTT
v_call: TRBV3-1/TRBV3-2; d_call: NA; clone_size: NA; j_call: TRBJ2-2; cdr3_aa: CASSPGLRTGELFF; cdr3_nt: TGTGCCAGCAGCCCGGGACTCCGCACCGGGGAGCTGTTTTTT
v_call: TRBV7-8; d_call: NA; clone_size: NA; j_call: TRBJ1-3; cdr3_aa: CASSLVQGNTIYF; cdr3_nt: TGTGCCAGCAGCTTAGTACAGGGAAACACCATATATTTT
v_call: TRBV7-3; d_call: TRBD2; clone_size: NA; j_call: TRBJ2-5; cdr3_aa: CASSSAGVQETQYF; cdr3_nt: TGTGCCAGCAGCTCCGCGGGGGTCCAAGAGACCCAGTACTTC
v_call: TRBV27; d_call: TRBD2; clone_size: NA; j_call: TRBJ2-3; cdr3_aa: CASSSPGGVLTDTQYF; cdr3_nt: TGTGCCAGCAGTTCGCCGGGGGGGGTCCTCACAGATACGCAGTATTTT
v_call: TRBV11-2; d_call: NA; clone_size: NA; j_call: TRBJ1-5; cdr3_aa: CASSRHPNQPQHF; cdr3_nt: TGTGCCAGCAGCCGACATCCCAATCAGCCCCAGCATTTT
v_call: TRBV19; d_call: NA; clone_size: NA; j_call: TRBJ2-3; cdr3_aa: CASSSSGADTQYF; cdr3_nt: TGTGCCAGTAGCTCTTCAGGGGCAGATACGCAGTATTTT
v_call: TRBV30; d_call: TRBD1; clone_size: once; j_call: TRBJ2-5; cdr3_aa: CAWSGDREETQYF; cdr3_nt: TGTGCCTGGAGTGGCGACAGGGAAGAGACCCAGTACTTC
v_call: TRBV10-3; d_call: TRBD1; clone_size: NA; j_call: TRBJ1-2; cdr3_aa: CAINVGQGGMNYGYTF; cdr3_nt: TGTGCCATCAATGTGGGACAGGGGGGAATGAACTATGGCTACACCTTC
v_call: TRBV4-3; d_call: NA; clone_size: once; j_call: TRBJ2-5; cdr3_aa: CASSQYRDLQETQYF; cdr3_nt: TGCGCCAGCAGCCAATATCGGGACTTACAAGAGACCCAGTACTTC
v_call: TRBV19; d_call: TRBD1; clone_size: NA; j_call: TRBJ1-1; cdr3_aa: CASRVQGASEAFF; cdr3_nt: TGTGCCAGTAGGGTACAGGGGGCCTCTGAAGCTTTCTTT
v_call: TRBV5-4; d_call: TRBD1; clone_size: NA; j_call: TRBJ1-2; cdr3_aa: CASRYTGGRFGYTF; cdr3_nt: TGTGCCAGCAGGTATACAGGGGGACGGTTTGGCTACACCTTC
v_call: TRBV3-1/TRBV3-2; d_call: NA; clone_size: once; j_call: TRBJ1-1; cdr3_aa: CASSQDHGATTKAFF; cdr3_nt: TGTGCCAGCAGCCAAGACCACGGTGCAACCACTAAAGCTTTCTTT
v_call: TRBV2; d_call: TRBD2; clone_size: NA; j_call: TRBJ2-5; cdr3_aa: CASSASGGAKGETQYF; cdr3_nt: TGTGCCAGCAGTGCTAGCGGGGGGGCCAAAGGAGAGACCCAGTACTTC
v_call: TRBV6-5; d_call: TRBD2; clone_size: NA; j_call: TRBJ2-1; cdr3_aa: CASSYGRVYNEQFF; cdr3_nt: TGTGCCAGCAGTTACGGGAGGGTCTACAATGAGCAGTTCTTC
v_call: TRBV24-1; d_call: TRBD2; clone_size: NA; j_call: TRBJ2-5; cdr3_aa: CATSAVVAGYQETQYF; cdr3_nt: TGTGCCACCAGTGCCGTGGTAGCGGGATACCAAGAGACCCAGTACTTC
v_call: TRBV11-3; d_call: NA; clone_size: NA; j_call: TRBJ2-6; cdr3_aa: CASSLAGGPGANVLTF; cdr3_nt: TGTGCCAGCAGCTTAGCCGGTGGGCCCGGGGCCAACGTCCTGACTTTC
v_call: TRBV6-5; d_call: TRBD1; clone_size: NA; j_call: TRBJ2-4; cdr3_aa: CASSPGQGIYIQYF; cdr3_nt: TGTGCCAGCAGCCCGGGACAGGGAATTTACATTCAGTACTTC
v_call: TRBV30; d_call: TRBD1; clone_size: few; j_call: TRBJ1-6; cdr3_aa: CAQNRGESPLHF; cdr3_nt: TGTGCCCAAAACAGGGGGGAGTCACCCCTCCACTTT
v_call: TRBV5-1; d_call: TRBD2; clone_size: NA; j_call: TRBJ2-3; cdr3_aa: CASSLAAGGGTDTQYF; cdr3_nt: TGCGCCAGCAGCTTGGCGGCGGGGGGGGGCACAGATACGCAGTATTTT
v_call: TRBV5-4; d_call: TRBD1; clone_size: NA; j_call: TRBJ2-2; cdr3_aa: CASSSTPDRGTGELFF; cdr3_nt: TGTGCCAGCAGCTCTACACCGGACAGGGGTACCGGGGAGCTGTTTTTT
v_call: TRBV7-2; d_call: NA; clone_size: NA; j_call: TRBJ1-3; cdr3_aa: CASSLGQAGNTIYF; cdr3_nt: TGTGCCAGCAGCTTAGGACAGGCTGGAAACACCATATATTTT